Presented here are 15 T cell receptor beta chains from one specimen sequenced in a study of shared clonotypes between healthy human individuals. Some clones are missing from TCRdb's copy, which holds only in-frame ones; the method was immunoSEQ multiplex PCR. The profile shows hundreds of thousands of clones, 80% to 95% of them singletons. CD45RO-negative, CCR7-positively selected cells formed the naive CD8 fraction, excluding terminally differentiated effector memory CD45RA+ cells. The source material was naive CD8+ T cells sorted from blood. These receptor sequences come from a man younger than 40 in good health.

This chain links TRBV6-1 with TRBJ2-7; 8 bases agree with TRBD2. V lost 7 bases, J lost 3 bases, and 5 bases stayed unmatched. Germline V gene lookup returns CDR1 MNHNS and CDR2 SASEGT. The CDR3 runs 13 residues. The CDR3 DNA reads TGTGCCAGCACAACTAGCGGTAACTACGAGCAGTACTTC. It yields the protein CASTTSGNYEQYF.

This sequence joins TRBV2 and TRBJ2-3; D remains ambiguous. This CDR3 comprises 13 residues. CDR1 is SNHLY and CDR2 is FYNNEI in the germline V gene. Deletions cut 8 bases from V and 1 base from J, with 10 bases between. CDR3 nucleotide sequence: TGTGCCAGCGTAACTCGAGGCACAGATACGCAGTATTTT. Translated: CASVTRGTDTQYF. Filled out from reference TRBV2 and TRBJ2-3, the complete variable domain reads EPEVTQTPSHQVTQMGQEVILRCVPISNHLYFYWYRQILGQKVEFLVSFYNNEISEKSEIFDDQFSVERPDGSNFTLKIRSTKLEDSAMYFCASVTRGTDTQYFGPGTRLTVL.

About this clone itself: The identical CDR3 is also encoded by other nucleotide sequences in the sample. J is TRBJ2-7 and V is TRBV27; 7 positions agree with TRBD2. Germline V gene sequence: CDR1 MNHEY, CDR2 SMNVEV (reference sequence). The CDR3 loop spans 12 amino acids. V dropped 5 bases and J dropped 3; count of bases not matched to a gene: 1. This chain's CDR3 is CASSSGNYEQYF. CDR3 bases: TGTGCCAGCAGTAGCGGGAACTACGAGCAGTACTTC.

The V and J genes are TRBV18 and TRBJ2-2; TRBD2 aligns across 10 bases. The ends lost 1 base at V and 5 bases at J; junction bases unmatched: 4. Germline values: CDR1 KGHSH, CDR2 LQKENI. This CDR3 contains 16 residues. In nucleotides, the CDR3 is TGTGCCAGCTCACCACTCCCTAGCGGGGGTACCGGGGAGCTGTTTTTT. This sequence encodes CASSPLPSGGTGELFF.

This chain joins TRBV29-1 and TRBJ2-7; no clear D gene. V lost 4 bases to trimming and J lost 3 bases, with 10 bases between them. CDR1 is SQVTM and CDR2 is ANQGSEA in the germline V gene. The CDR3 contains 12 residues. The CDR3 region is CSVVLGNYEQYF. In nucleotides, the CDR3 is TGCAGCGTTGTTCTGGGGAACTACGAGCAGTACTTC.

The chain carries TRBV27 and TRBJ2-1; 7 bases agree with TRBD1. The CDR3 runs 13 residues. V lost 5 bases and J lost 5; bases outside the gene matches: 3. CDR1 MNHEY and CDR2 SMNVEV come from the germline V gene (reference sequence). The DNA of the CDR3 is TGTGCCAGCAGTCTGGGACAGCACAATGAGCAGTTCTTC. This codes for CASSLGQHNEQFF.

This chain joins TRBV7-9 and TRBJ2-2; TRBD1 matches 10 bases. Per the germline V gene, CDR1 is SEHNR and CDR2 is FQNEAQ (reference sequence). The V and J ends lost 3 bases and 3 bases, in that order; junction bases with no gene match: 7. This CDR3 has 17 residues. The CDR3 sequence is CASSFRWDRGDTGELFF. DNA for the CDR3: TGTGCCAGCAGCTTCCGATGGGACAGGGGCGACACCGGGGAGCTGTTTTTT.

The V call is TRBV27, the J call TRBJ2-4, with 12 nucleotides matching TRBD2. CDR3 length: 18 residues. With V trimmed by 6 bases and J by 4 bases, 13 bases remained unmatched. The germline gives CDR1 MNHEY, CDR2 SMNVEV (reference sequence). The CDR3 protein is CASRGLTSGRAEKNIQYF. The CDR3 nucleotides read TGTGCCAGCAGGGGGCTGACTAGCGGGAGAGCCGAGAAAAACATTCAGTACTTC.

This sequence joins TRBV27 and TRBJ2-1; TRBD1 matches at 9 bases. V lost 3 bases to trimming and J lost 4 bases; unmatched junction nucleotides: 10. This CDR3 is built from 17 residues. The germline V gene has CDR1 MNHEY and CDR2 SMNVEV (reference sequence). DNA of the CDR3: TGTGCCAGCAGTTTTTTATACAGGGGGCTGGGGTACAATGAGCAGTTCTTC. Translated: CASSFLYRGLGYNEQFF.

The rearrangement joins TRBV7-2 to TRBJ2-7; no clear D. V lost 1 base, J lost 1 base, and 5 bases lay in between. Germline loops: CDR1 SGHTA, CDR2 FQGNSA. CDR3 size: 13 residues. As DNA, the CDR3 is TGTGCCAGCAGCTTAGGGCCTTCCTACGAGCAGTACTTC. Protein: CASSLGPSYEQYF.

A single count supports this clone. The rearrangement uses TRBV5-5 and TRBJ2-7; 8 bases are a match to TRBD1. The junction had 10 bases not matched to a gene; V was cut back by 4 bases and J by 7 bases. The CDR3 runs 14 residues. CDR1 is SGHKS and CDR2 is YYEKEE in the germline V gene (reference sequence). CDR3 region: CASSQDQGAWEQYF. The CDR3 DNA reads TGTGCCAGCAGCCAGGACCAGGGGGCATGGGAGCAGTACTTC.

This chain links TRBV7-6 with TRBJ2-7; D remains ambiguous. There are 13 residues in the CDR3. V lost 2 bases and J lost 2, with 7 bases in between. Germline-derived CDR1 and CDR2 are SGHVS and FNYEAQ. The CDR3 protein is CASSLSAAYEQYF. In nucleotides, the CDR3 is TGTGCCAGCAGCTTAAGCGCCGCCTACGAGCAGTACTTC.

The V and J genes are TRBV7-9 and TRBJ1-2; D remains unclear. V was pared by 3 bases and J by 4 bases, with 6 bases between. This CDR3 has 12 amino acids. Germline V gene lookup returns CDR1 SEHNR and CDR2 FQNEAQ (reference sequence). The CDR3 DNA is TGTGCCAGCAGCTTCGAGGGCTATGGCTACACCTTC. Encoded protein: CASSFEGYGYTF.

The genes are TRBV11-2 and TRBJ1-5, with TRBD1 identical over 12 bases. This CDR3 has 20 amino acids. With 0 bases clipped from V and 2 bases from J, the junction kept 11 bases outside the gene matches. Germline CDR1 reads SGHAT; CDR2 reads FQNNGV. The CDR3 DNA is TGTGCCAGCAGCTTAGATCAGGGACAGGGGGCGCAGCCCGGCAATCAGCCCCAGCATTTT. As protein: CASSLDQGQGAQPGNQPQHF.

The V and J genes are TRBV9 and TRBJ2-7; TRBD1 agrees at 7 bases. V gave up 3 bases and J gave up 2 bases; unmatched junction bases: 5. This CDR3 is 14 amino acids long. Per the germline V gene, CDR1 is SGDLS and CDR2 is YYNGEE. In DNA, the CDR3 is TGTGCCAGCAGCGACCGGGACAGAACCTACGAGCAGTACTTC. This codes for CASSDRDRTYEQYF.